The 18 T cell receptor beta chains below come from one sample, sequenced in a study of T cells in Graves' hyperthyroidism and ophthalmopathy. TCR beta CDR3 sequences were amplified from RNA transcripts. A first-round RT-PCR of the TCR CDR3 used the HTBI primer set. TCRdb re-derived calls from the multiplex PCR reads in MiXCR, one entry per CDR3 protein. This sample has approximately 600,000 distinct CDR3 sequences; approximately 15% occur once, and the top ten carry about 5.8%. Source material: blood. The source of these receptors is a woman aged 30 to 39 with Graves' hyperthyroidism that later progressed to Graves' ophthalmopathy.

Ten or more counts support this clonotype. The rearrangement links TRBV12-3 or TRBV12-4 to TRBJ1-3; D remains unclear. This CDR3 is built from 14 residues. V gave up 3 bases and J gave up 0 bases, with 6 bases separating them. CDR3 sequence reads: CASSLSGSGNTIYF. The CDR3 nucleotides are TGTGCCAGCAGTTTGTCAGGCTCTGGAAACACCATATATTTT.

This chain uses TRBV11-2 with TRBJ2-5; 16 positions agree with TRBD2. V shed 0 bases and J 5 bases; nucleotides not matched to a gene: 9. Germline V CDR1 and CDR2: SGHAT, FQNNGV. The CDR3 sequence is 19 residues long. The CDR3 here is CASSLEGTSGRALDETQYF. The CDR3, as DNA: TGTGCCAGCAGCTTAGAGGGGACTAGCGGGAGGGCCTTGGACGAGACCCAGTACTTC.

This clonotype was seen many times. The chain has TRBV5-1 and TRBJ1-1; possibly TRBD1 for D (5 bases). The CDR3 length is 16 residues. Trimming removed 2 bases at V and 3 bases at J, with 17 bases between. CDR1 is SGHRS and CDR2 is YFSETQ in the germline V gene. CDR3 DNA sequence: TGCGCCAGCAGCTTCGGGCGCACGGCGGGGGACACTGAAGCTTTCTTT. Protein sequence: CASSFGRTAGDTEAFF.

This clonotype was recorded at least ten times. This chain links TRBV6-1 with TRBJ2-7; D perhaps matches TRBD1 (5 bases). The germline gives CDR1 MNHNS, CDR2 SASEGT. The CDR3 is made up of 13 amino acids. Trimming removed 9 bases from V and 6 bases from J, with 18 bases in between. This CDR3 is CASRTQVEPEQYF. The CDR3 coding sequence is TGTGCCAGTAGGACACAGGTCGAACCCGAGCAGTACTTC.

This clonotype was counted only a few times. The CDR3 coding sequence is TGTGCCACCAGTGATTCGGGACAGTTGAACACTGAAGCTTTCTTT. This sequence encodes CATSDSGQLNTEAFF. V gene TRBV24-1 combines with J gene TRBJ1-1; 7 nucleotides line up with TRBD1. The CDR3 extends over 15 amino acids. V lost 2 bases, J lost 0 bases, and 2 bases stayed unmatched. Per the germline V gene, CDR1 is KGHDR and CDR2 is SFDVKD.

This clonotype has a handful of counts. The chain has TRBV29-1 and TRBJ1-2; D is unclear. Germline-derived CDR1 and CDR2 are SQVTM and ANQGSEA. The V gene lost 5 bases and the J gene lost 4 bases, with 11 bases spanning the gap. The CDR3 is made up of 12 amino acids. CDR3 residues: CSVPPFVYGYTF. Here the CDR3 DNA reads TGCAGCGTTCCCCCTTTCGTCTATGGCTACACCTTC.

Ten or more counts support this clonotype. This CDR3 reads CASSLKGLAQETQYF. The CDR3 region has the DNA TGTGCCAGCAGCTTAAAGGGACTAGCACAAGAGACCCAGTACTTC. This sequence joins TRBV7-3 and TRBJ2-5, with TRBD2 identical over 9 bases. This CDR3 has 15 residues. From germline, CDR1 is SGHTA and CDR2 FQGTGA. V dropped 1 base and J dropped 2; count of bases not matched to a gene: 2.

The chain links TRBV2 to TRBJ2-7; no clear D gene. Germline V gene data show CDR1 as SNHLY and CDR2 as FYNNEI. This CDR3 is 15 amino acids long. Trimming removed 4 bases at V and 3 bases at J, with 16 bases between. This CDR3 reads CASSATAASGYEQYF. CDR3 sequence (DNA): TGTGCCAGCAGTGCCACGGCAGCCTCAGGCTACGAGCAGTACTTC. Together with reference TRBV2 and TRBJ2-7, the CDR3 gives the full variable domain: EPEVTQTPSHQVTQMGQEVILRCVPISNHLYFYWYRQILGQKVEFLVSFYNNEISEKSEIFDDQFSVERPDGSNFTLKIRSTKLEDSAMYFCASSATAASGYEQYFGPGTRLTVT.

Comment on this clonotype: At one end, the junction sequence differs from germline, possibly due to a read error. The chain uses TRBV7-9 and TRBJ2-7; D unclear. Germline loops: CDR1 SEHNR, CDR2 FQNEAQ (reference sequence). The CDR3 length is 15 residues. The CDR3 spells CASSLKVSPSSEQYF. DNA for the CDR3: TGTGCCAGCAGCTTAAAGGTCAGTCCATCCTCCGAGCAGTACTTC.

V is TRBV6-9 and J is TRBJ2-4; 9 bases align to TRBD1. CDR3 size: 14 residues. Germline V lookup: CDR1 MNHGY, CDR2 SVAAGI. Trimming cost V 3 bases and J 10 bases; bases outside gene matches: 7. CDR3 nucleotides: TGTGCCAGCAGTTACGGGGGGACAGGGAATATTCAGTACTTC. It specifies CASSYGGTGNIQYF.

This clonotype was counted ten times or more. This chain uses TRBV7-2 with TRBJ2-7, with 13 nucleotides matching TRBD2. V was pared by 7 bases and J by 2 bases, with 11 bases of the junction left unmatched. This CDR3 has 17 amino acids. From germline, CDR1 is SGHTA and CDR2 FQGNSA. This CDR3 reads CASTTRLAGGPTYEQYF. As DNA, the CDR3 is TGTGCCAGCACCACTCGACTAGCGGGAGGACCAACCTACGAGCAGTACTTC.

This clonotype was recorded at least ten times. The gene calls are TRBV6-1 and TRBJ1-5, with 10 nucleotides matching TRBD1. Germline CDR1 is MNHNS and CDR2 is SASEGT. CDR3 length equals 15 residues. V trimming: 5 bases; J trimming: 5 bases; junction bases outside the gene matches: 6. The CDR3 nucleotides are TGTGCCAGCAGTTGGGGACAGGGGATAGATCAGCCCCAGCATTTT. This codes for CASSWGQGIDQPQHF.

This clonotype was detected a few times. The gene calls are TRBV12-3 or TRBV12-4 and TRBJ1-3, with a possible D match to TRBD1 (5 bases). V lost 3 bases and J 1 base, leaving 16 bases between the germline ends. The CDR3 has 17 residues. CDR3 bases: TGTGCCAGCAGTTTCCTATCCCGGCCAGGGTCTGGAAACACCATATATTTT. Amino acid sequence: CASSFLSRPGSGNTIYF.

At least ten counts were recorded for this clonotype. The chain combines TRBV20-1 with TRBJ1-1, with D possibly TRBD1 on 5 matching bases. The germline V gene encodes CDR1 DFQATT and CDR2 SNEGSKA (reference sequence). CDR3 length equals 12 residues. Trimming took off 3 bases at V and 5 bases at J, with 10 bases between the two ends. CDR3 region: CSASNQGTEAFF. The CDR3 bases are TGCAGTGCTAGTAATCAGGGAACTGAAGCTTTCTTT.

The sample holds many counts of this clonotype. The V gene is TRBV7-9, the J gene TRBJ2-1; D gene uncertain. CDR1 is SEHNR, CDR2 FQNEAQ, per germline (reference sequence). Trimming removed 6 bases at V and 7 bases at J, with 13 bases between. The CDR3 is 13 residues long. The CDR3 region is CASRGPSVNEQFF. The CDR3 nucleotides are TGTGCCAGCAGAGGCCCATCGGTAAATGAGCAGTTCTTC.

There are a few counts of this clonotype. The rearrangement joins TRBV6-1 to TRBJ2-7; TRBD1 matches at 9 bases. The V segment lost 6 bases and the J segment 3 bases; nucleotides outside the gene matches: 9. This CDR3 has 15 amino acids. Germline V gene lookup returns CDR1 MNHNS and CDR2 SASEGT. The CDR3 nucleotides read TGTGCCAGCAGACGGGGACCGGGACAGGGCTACGAGCAGTACTTC. Translated, it gives CASRRGPGQGYEQYF.

The V gene is TRBV29-1, the J gene TRBJ1-1; maybe TRBD1 (5 bases). CDR1 SQVTM and CDR2 ANQGSEA come from the germline V gene. The CDR3 contains 12 residues. The CDR3 region has the DNA TGCGGCGATCTGGGGGAGGACACTGAAGCTTTCTTT. Protein product: CGDLGEDTEAFF.

This clonotype was picked up many times. The gene calls are TRBV28 and TRBJ2-7; 9 bases map to TRBD2. The CDR3 extends over 15 amino acids. V trimming: 7 bases; J trimming: 5 bases; junction bases outside the gene matches: 12. Germline V gene sequence: CDR1 MDHEN, CDR2 SYDVKM. CDR3 sequence: CASTDIAGVGDEQYF. As DNA, the CDR3 is TGTGCCAGCACCGACATAGCGGGAGTCGGTGACGAGCAGTACTTC.